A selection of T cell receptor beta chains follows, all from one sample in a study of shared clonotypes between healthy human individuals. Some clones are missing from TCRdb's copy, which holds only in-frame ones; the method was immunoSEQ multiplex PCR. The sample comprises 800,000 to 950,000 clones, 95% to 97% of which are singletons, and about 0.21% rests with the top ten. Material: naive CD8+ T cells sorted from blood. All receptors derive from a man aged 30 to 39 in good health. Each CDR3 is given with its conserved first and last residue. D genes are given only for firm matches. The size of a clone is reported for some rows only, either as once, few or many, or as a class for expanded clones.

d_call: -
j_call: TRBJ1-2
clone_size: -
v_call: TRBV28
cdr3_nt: TGTGCCAGCAGTTTTGGTAGTGCTCAATATGGCTACACCTTC
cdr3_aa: CASSFGSAQYGYTF

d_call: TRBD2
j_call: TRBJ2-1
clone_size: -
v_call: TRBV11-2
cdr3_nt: TGTGCCAGCAGCTTAGATGGTTTAGCGGGGCTATACAATGAGCAGTTCTTC
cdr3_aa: CASSLDGLAGLYNEQFF

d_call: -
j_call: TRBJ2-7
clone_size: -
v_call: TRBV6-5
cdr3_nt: TGTGCCAGCAGTTACGGTACCGACCTCTACGAGCAGTACTTC
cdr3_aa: CASSYGTDLYEQYF

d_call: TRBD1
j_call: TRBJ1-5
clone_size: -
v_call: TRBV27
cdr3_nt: TGTGCCAGCAGTCCTACAGGGGCGCGACAGCCCCAGCATTTT
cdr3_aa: CASSPTGARQPQHF

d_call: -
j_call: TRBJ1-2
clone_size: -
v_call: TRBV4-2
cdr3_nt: TGTGCCAGCAGCTCCACGGACAGCTATGGCTACACCTTC
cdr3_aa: CASSSTDSYGYTF

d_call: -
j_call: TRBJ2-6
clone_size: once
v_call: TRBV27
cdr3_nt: TGTGCCACCGGGGACGGGTTCGGGGCCAACGTCCTGACTTTC
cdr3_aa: CATGDGFGANVLTF

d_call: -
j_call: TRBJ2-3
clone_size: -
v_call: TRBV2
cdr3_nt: TGTGCCAGCAGTGAAACTAAGGATACGCAGTATTTT
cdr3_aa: CASSETKDTQYF

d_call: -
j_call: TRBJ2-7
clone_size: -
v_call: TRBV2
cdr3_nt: TGTGCCAGCAGTGAAGGGGACTTCATATTGGGAGACCCCGGAGGGCAGTACTTC
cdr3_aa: CASSEGDFILGDPGGQYF

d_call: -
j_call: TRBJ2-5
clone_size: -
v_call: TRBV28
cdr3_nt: TGTGCCAGCAGACCACCCACCCCAGAGACCCAGTACTTC
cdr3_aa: CASRPPTPETQYF

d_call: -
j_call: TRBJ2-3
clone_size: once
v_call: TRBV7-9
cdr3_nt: TGTGCCAGCAGCTTAGTAGTATCCACAGATACGCAGTATTTT
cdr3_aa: CASSLVVSTDTQYF

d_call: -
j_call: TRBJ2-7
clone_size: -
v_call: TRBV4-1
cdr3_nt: TGCGCCAGCAGTCCGGGACCCAAATCTTACAACGAGCAGTACTTC
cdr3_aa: CASSPGPKSYNEQYF

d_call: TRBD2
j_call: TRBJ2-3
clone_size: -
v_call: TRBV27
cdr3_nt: TGTGCCAGCAGTGAAATAGCGGGGGCTAGCACAGATACGCAGTATTTT
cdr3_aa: CASSEIAGASTDTQYF

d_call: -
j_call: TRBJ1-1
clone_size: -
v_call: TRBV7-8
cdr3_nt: TGTGCCAGCAGCCCCCTTTTAACTGAAGCTTTCTTT
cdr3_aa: CASSPLLTEAFF

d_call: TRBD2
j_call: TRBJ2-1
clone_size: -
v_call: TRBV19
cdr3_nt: TGTGCCAGTAGTGAAACTAGCGGGAGGAGCTCCTACAATGAGCAGTTCTTC
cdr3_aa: CASSETSGRSSYNEQFF

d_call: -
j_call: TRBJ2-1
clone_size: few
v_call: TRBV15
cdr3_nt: TGTGCCACCAGCAGGGACTCGCGGAGGCTCTACAATGAGCAGTTCTTC
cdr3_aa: CATSRDSRRLYNEQFF

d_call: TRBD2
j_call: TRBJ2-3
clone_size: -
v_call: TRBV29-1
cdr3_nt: TGCAGCGTTTGGGATAGCGGGATCACAGATACGCAGTATTTT
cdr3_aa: CSVWDSGITDTQYF

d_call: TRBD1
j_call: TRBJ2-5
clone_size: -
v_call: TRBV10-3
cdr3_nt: TGTGCCATCAGTGAGAGGACAGGCAGGTGGGAGACCCAGTACTTC
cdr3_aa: CAISERTGRWETQYF

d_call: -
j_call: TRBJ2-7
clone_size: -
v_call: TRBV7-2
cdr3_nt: TGTGCCAGCAGCCCGGGACCCTCCTACGAGCAGTACTTC
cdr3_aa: CASSPGPSYEQYF

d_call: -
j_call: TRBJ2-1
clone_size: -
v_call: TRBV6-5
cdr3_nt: TGTGCCAGCAGTTACTCGTCTAGCTATCACAATGAGCAGTTCTTC
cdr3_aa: CASSYSSSYHNEQFF

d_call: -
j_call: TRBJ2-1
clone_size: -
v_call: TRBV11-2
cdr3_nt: TGTGCCAGCAGCAGACTCTCCTACAATGAGCAGTTCTTC
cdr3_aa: CASSRLSYNEQFF

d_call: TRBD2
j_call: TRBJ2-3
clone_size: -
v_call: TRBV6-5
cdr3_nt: TGTGCCAGCAGTTACTCGACTAGCGGGACCGATACGCAGTATTTT
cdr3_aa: CASSYSTSGTDTQYF

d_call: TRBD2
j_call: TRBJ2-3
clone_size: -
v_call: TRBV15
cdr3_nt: TGTGCCACCAGCAGAGGAGGCGGGAGCCCCAATGCGCAGTATTTT
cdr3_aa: CATSRGGGSPNAQYF

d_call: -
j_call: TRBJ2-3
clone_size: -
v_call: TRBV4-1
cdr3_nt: TGCGCCAGCAGCCAAGTGGCAGACACTAGCACAGATACGCAGTATTTT
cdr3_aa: CASSQVADTSTDTQYF

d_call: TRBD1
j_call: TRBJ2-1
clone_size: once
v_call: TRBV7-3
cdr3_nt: TGTGCCAGCAGCTTAGAGGGACAGGGGGCACTTAATGAGCAGTTCTTC
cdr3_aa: CASSLEGQGALNEQFF

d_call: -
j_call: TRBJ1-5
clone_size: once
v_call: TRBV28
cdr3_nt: TGTGCCAGCAGATCCATCGGGCATCAGCCCCAGCATTTT
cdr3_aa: CASRSIGHQPQHF

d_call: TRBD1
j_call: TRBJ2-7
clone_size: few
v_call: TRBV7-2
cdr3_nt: TGTGCCAGCAGCTTGACCCGGACAGGGAGGTACGAGCAGTACTTC
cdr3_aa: CASSLTRTGRYEQYF

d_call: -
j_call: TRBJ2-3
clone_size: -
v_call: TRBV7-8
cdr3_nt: TGTGCCAGCTGGCAGAGCACAGATACGCAGTATTTT
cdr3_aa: CASWQSTDTQYF

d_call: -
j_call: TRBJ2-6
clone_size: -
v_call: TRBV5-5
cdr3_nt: TGTGCCAGCAGCTTGGTAGGCGTTGGGGCCAACGTCCTGACTTTC
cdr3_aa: CASSLVGVGANVLTF

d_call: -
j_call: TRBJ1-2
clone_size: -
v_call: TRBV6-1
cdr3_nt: TGTGCCAGCAGTGAAGTCCATAATTATGGCTACACCTTC
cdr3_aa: CASSEVHNYGYTF

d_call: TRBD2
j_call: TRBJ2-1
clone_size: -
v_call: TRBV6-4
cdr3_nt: TGTGCCAGCAGTGACTTGGCTAGCGGGTTCCCCAATGAGCAGTTCTTC
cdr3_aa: CASSDLASGFPNEQFF

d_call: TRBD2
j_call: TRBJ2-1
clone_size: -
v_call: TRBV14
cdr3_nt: TGTGCCAGCAGCCACCAGGGCAGGACTAGCGGGAGAGCTTACAATGAGCAGTTCTTC
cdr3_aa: CASSHQGRTSGRAYNEQFF

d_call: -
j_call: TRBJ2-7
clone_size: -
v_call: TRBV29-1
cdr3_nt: TGCAGCGTCCAATATGGGGACTCTTCCTACGAGCAGTACTTC
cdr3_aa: CSVQYGDSSYEQYF

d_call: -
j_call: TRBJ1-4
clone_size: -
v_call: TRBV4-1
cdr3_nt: TGCGCCAGCAGCCAAGATCTACGGGATTCTATGAATGAAAAACTGTTTTTT
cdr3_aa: CASSQDLRDSMNEKLFF

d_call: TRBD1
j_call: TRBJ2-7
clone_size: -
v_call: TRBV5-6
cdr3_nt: TGTGCCAGCAGCCGCTACGTACCGACAGGGGGCCTAGACCGCTACGAGCAGTACTTC
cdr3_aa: CASSRYVPTGGLDRYEQYF

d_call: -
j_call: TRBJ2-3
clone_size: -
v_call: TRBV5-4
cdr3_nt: TGTGCCAGCAGCTTTTCCGGCGGAAGCACAGATACGCAGTATTTT
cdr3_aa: CASSFSGGSTDTQYF

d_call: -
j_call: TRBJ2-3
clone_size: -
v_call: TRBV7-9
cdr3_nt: TGTGCCAGCAGCTTGCCAAGTACAGATACGCAGTATTTT
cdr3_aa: CASSLPSTDTQYF

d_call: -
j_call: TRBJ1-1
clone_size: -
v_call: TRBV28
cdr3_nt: TGTGCCAGCAGTTTATTAGGGGACACTGAAGCTTTCTTT
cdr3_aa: CASSLLGDTEAFF

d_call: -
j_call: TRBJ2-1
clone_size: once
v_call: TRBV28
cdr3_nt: TGTGCCAGCAGTCCAGCCGGGAGCTCCTACAATGAGCAGTTCTTC
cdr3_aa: CASSPAGSSYNEQFF

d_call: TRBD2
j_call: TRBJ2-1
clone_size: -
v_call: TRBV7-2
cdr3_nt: TGTGCCAGCAGCGGCGAGGCGGGAGCTTACAATGAGCAGTTCTTC
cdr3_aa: CASSGEAGAYNEQFF

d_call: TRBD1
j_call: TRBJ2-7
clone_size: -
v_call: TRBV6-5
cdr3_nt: TGTGCCAGCAGTTGGCAGGGGGCGGACGAGCAGTACTTC
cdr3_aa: CASSWQGADEQYF

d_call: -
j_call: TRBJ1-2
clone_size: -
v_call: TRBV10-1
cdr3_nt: TGCGCCACGAAAGACCTATGGTACACCTTC
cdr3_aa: CATKDLWYTF

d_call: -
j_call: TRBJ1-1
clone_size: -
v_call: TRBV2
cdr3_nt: TGTGCCAGCGGAAAGATGGACAGTAACACTGAAGCTTTCTTT
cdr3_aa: CASGKMDSNTEAFF

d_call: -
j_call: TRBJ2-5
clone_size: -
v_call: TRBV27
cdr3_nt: TGTGCCAGCAAGGGGGTTGGATCAGAGACCCAGTACTTC
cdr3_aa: CASKGVGSETQYF

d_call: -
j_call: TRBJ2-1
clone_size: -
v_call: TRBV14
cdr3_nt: TGTGCCAGCAGGGATAAACAGGAGAATGAGCAGTTCTTC
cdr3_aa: CASRDKQENEQFF

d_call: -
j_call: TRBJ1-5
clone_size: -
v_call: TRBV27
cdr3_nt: TGTGCCAGCAGTTTATTTCAGAATCAGCCCCAGCATTTT
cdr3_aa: CASSLFQNQPQHF